This is a list of T cell receptor beta chains from one sample in a study of T-cell reconstitution after alpha-beta-depleted transplantation in children. TCRdb re-analysed the PCR reads in MiXCR, keeping a single row per CDR3 protein. The repertoire holds hundreds of thousands of distinct CDR3 sequences, with roughly 13% as singletons. Source: PBMCs, taken before TCRalphabeta/CD19-depleted stem cell transplant. These receptor sequences come from a girl aged 2-10 years with congenital amegakaryocytic thrombocytopenia, due to receive a stem cell transplant. Both conserved end residues are trimmed from each CDR3. A D gene is named only where the DNA matches it firmly. A row's size may be missing; if present it is once, few, many or a size class.

ASSKGAEVNEKLF TRBJ1-4 - TRBD1 TRBV7-6
ASSQGGLAGQF TRBJ2-1 few TRBD2 TRBV4-1
ASSQDRGDSRTQY TRBJ2-5 few - TRBV4-1
SVDAAGQGYEQY TRBJ2-7 many TRBD1 TRBV29-1
ASSKSLGPLIETQY TRBJ2-5 many - TRBV28
ASSAGQANTEAF TRBJ1-1 few TRBD1 TRBV5-1
ASGWGPQPQH TRBJ1-5 few - TRBV27
SARFRDTQY TRBJ2-3 many - TRBV20-1
SASWQGPF TRBJ1-1 many - TRBV20-1
ASRPGGGKRTDTQY TRBJ2-3 many - TRBV12-3/TRBV12-4
ASSLEGADSNTEAF TRBJ1-1 - TRBD1 TRBV5-1
ASSLRPGQYGYT TRBJ1-2 - - TRBV7-6
ASSETGTQNSPLH TRBJ1-6 few - TRBV7-9
SAAGTSAYNEQF TRBJ2-1 few TRBD2 TRBV20-1
ASSPRLPYGYT TRBJ1-2 - - TRBV18
ASSLAQVTDTQY TRBJ2-3 many - TRBV5-1
SAKKAGLAGLSYNEQF TRBJ2-1 many TRBD2 TRBV20-1
ASSPDLSSSYNEQF TRBJ2-1 - - TRBV18
SATPGTQQETQY TRBJ2-5 many - TRBV20-1
SARNRGRTDTQY TRBJ2-3 many TRBD1 TRBV20-1
SVQSGRNTGELF TRBJ2-2 many TRBD2 TRBV29-1
ASSPVTSVVQETQY TRBJ2-5 many - TRBV18
SVERRLAGGPGGNEQF TRBJ2-1 many TRBD2 TRBV29-1
ASSLGSEKLF TRBJ1-4 - - TRBV7-9
ASSFGRDNQPQH TRBJ1-5 many - TRBV12-3/TRBV12-4
ASSQGGRTANYGYT TRBJ1-2 few - TRBV4-1
ASSFSTGLWNEQF TRBJ2-1 many TRBD1 TRBV7-9
ASSLVDTRGTDTQY TRBJ2-3 few - TRBV5-1
ASSPISEGETQY TRBJ2-5 - - TRBV7-9
ASSLSAGGSVEQF TRBJ2-1 many TRBD2 TRBV5-1
ASSLWGQGAAF TRBJ1-1 few TRBD1 TRBV12-3/TRBV12-4
SASRGQYNSPLH TRBJ1-6 many - TRBV20-1
ASSAMGQGMGEQY TRBJ2-7 many - TRBV7-2
ASSLRDTGGTEAF TRBJ1-1 many - TRBV7-9
ASSLGDRGLIGEPF TRBJ2-2 - TRBD1 TRBV5-1
SARALLATLQETQY TRBJ2-5 - TRBD2 TRBV20-1
SAPDGGTDTQY TRBJ2-3 few - TRBV20-1
SVERGRVTEAF TRBJ1-1 many - TRBV29-1
AISESEFLPLH TRBJ1-6 many - TRBV10-3
ASSSSGEGYNEQF TRBJ2-1 few TRBD2 TRBV5-1
ASSFTRNDEQY TRBJ2-7 few - TRBV7-2